Presented here are 14 T cell receptor beta chains from one specimen sequenced in a study of blood T cell repertoires in COVID-19. Profiling relied on immunoSEQ multiplex PCR, and the TCRdb table lists in-frame clones only, not all of them. Seen here are 400,000 or so clones, approximately 91% observed once, and the top ten hold approximately 2.1%. The sequenced material came from PBMCs or T cells enriched from blood (not recorded which). These receptors originate from a woman aged 40-49 years with acute COVID-19.

This chain links TRBV7-9 with TRBJ2-2, with D possibly TRBD1 on 6 matching bases. Germline lookup yields CDR1 SEHNR and CDR2 FQNEAQ (reference sequence). This CDR3 is 15 amino acids long. V lost 5 bases and J 3 bases, leaving 13 bases between the germline ends. Here the CDR3 DNA reads TGTGCCAGCAGCGAACAGGGCTCCGACACCGGGGAGCTGTTTTTT. It encodes CASSEQGSDTGELFF.

The CDR3 DNA follows: TGTGCCAGCTCACCAAACGGACAGGGGGCTGGAGAAAAACTGTTTTTT. This codes for CASSPNGQGAGEKLFF. The V and J genes are TRBV18 and TRBJ1-4; the match to TRBD1 covers 11 bases. CDR1 and CDR2 from the germline V gene are KGHSH and LQKENI. The CDR3 is 16 residues long. The trim removed 2 bases at V and 8 bases at J, leaving 7 bases unmatched.

This chain joins TRBV27 and TRBJ2-1, with TRBD2 identical over 7 bases. Trimming at V came to 5 bases and at J to 5 bases, leaving 6 bases not matched to a gene. CDR3 length: 14 residues. Germline CDR1 reads MNHEY; CDR2 reads SMNVEV (reference sequence). This CDR3 reads CASSPSGVHNEQFF. CDR3 sequence (DNA): TGTGCCAGCAGTCCGAGCGGGGTCCACAATGAGCAGTTCTTC.

Remarks on this clone: The germline gene is not matched at one end of the junction; a read error may be the cause. The genes are TRBV27 and TRBJ1-1; 9 nucleotides align to TRBD1. Per the germline V gene, CDR1 is MNHEY and CDR2 is SMNVEV (reference sequence). This CDR3 spans 16 amino acids. CDR3: CASSVGTGSFFTGAFF. CDR3 nucleotide sequence: TGTGCCAGCAGTGTAGGGACAGGGTCTTTTTTCACTGGAGCTTTCTTT.

The CDR3: CASSYEGNYGYTF. The CDR3 coding sequence is TGTGCCAGCAGTTATGAGGGAAACTATGGCTACACCTTC. This rearrangement joins TRBV6-2 or TRBV6-3 to TRBJ1-2; D remains unclear. The V gene lost 3 bases and the J gene lost 2 bases, with 7 bases spanning the gap. The CDR3 has 13 residues. The germline V gene encodes CDR1 MNHEY and CDR2 SVGEGT.

The rearrangement joins TRBV6-5 to TRBJ1-5, with D possibly matching TRBD1 (5 bases). The CDR3 extends over 14 amino acids. Germline V lookup: CDR1 MNHEY, CDR2 SVGAGI. The V end lost 6 bases, the J end lost 0 bases, and 9 bases lay between the germline ends. The CDR3 spells CASRDIYSNQPQHF. Here the CDR3 DNA reads TGTGCCAGCAGGGACATTTATAGCAATCAGCCCCAGCATTTT.

There are many counts of this clone. The chain couples TRBV11-3 to TRBJ1-2; the D is unclear. The CDR3 has 13 residues. The V end was cut by 5 bases, the J end by 6 bases, with 13 bases between. The germline gives CDR1 SGHNT, CDR2 YENEEA. In DNA form, the CDR3 reads TGTGCCAGCAGCCCGGGGAGGAGACATGGCTACACCTTC. It codes for CASSPGRRHGYTF.

DNA of the CDR3: TGTGCCAGCAGCCCAAAGGGAGGGTCAGATACGCAGTATTTT. Amino acid sequence: CASSPKGGSDTQYF. The chain employs TRBV5-4 and TRBJ2-3; 7 bases match TRBD2. Germline CDR1 and CDR2: SGHNT and YYREEE (reference sequence). The CDR3 consists of 14 residues. V gave up 4 bases and J gave up 4 bases; unmatched junction bases: 6.

This clone was observed a handful of times. The identical CDR3 is also encoded by other nucleotide sequences in the sample. The V call is TRBV12-3 or TRBV12-4, the J call TRBJ2-5, with unresolved D. Trimming removed 5 bases from V and 5 bases from J, with 9 bases in between. The CDR3 is 12 amino acids. This CDR3 is CASSPLGETQYF. The CDR3 DNA follows: TGTGCCAGCAGTCCCCTCGGGGAGACCCAGTACTTC.

This clone showed up just once. This chain links TRBV6-5 with TRBJ2-7, with a possible D match to TRBD2 (7 bases). Germline CDR1 is MNHEY and CDR2 is SVGAGI. The V gene lost 0 bases and the J gene lost 2 bases, with 8 bases spanning the gap. The CDR3 sequence is 14 residues long. This CDR3 reads CASSYSRGPYEQYF. The CDR3 DNA reads as TGTGCCAGCAGTTACTCGCGGGGGCCCTACGAGCAGTACTTC.

This clone appeared once. This chain joins TRBV30 and TRBJ1-5; the D is unclear. The V gene lost 0 bases and the J gene lost 2 bases, with 11 bases spanning the gap. The CDR3 loop spans 15 amino acids. Germline-derived CDR1 and CDR2 are GTSNPN and SVGIG (reference sequence). CDR3 amino acids: CAWSVRGIGNQPQHF. Written as DNA, the CDR3 is TGTGCCTGGAGTGTACGAGGGATTGGCAATCAGCCCCAGCATTTT.

This rearrangement joins TRBV4-1 to TRBJ2-2; D ambiguous. This CDR3 is built from 14 residues. The V end lost 4 bases, the J end lost 6 bases, and 12 bases lay between the germline ends. CDR1 is MGHRA and CDR2 is YSYEKL in the germline V gene. The CDR3 DNA is TGCGCCAGCAGCCTTTTCAGCGTCGCCGGGGAGCTGTTTTTT. Translated: CASSLFSVAGELFF.

CDR3 bases: TGTGCCAGCAGCGTATCAGCGGGGGGATACAATGAGCAGTTCTTC. Translating it yields CASSVSAGGYNEQFF. The chain couples TRBV9 to TRBJ2-1, with TRBD2 matching 9 bases. Per germline, CDR1 SGDLS and CDR2 YYNGEE. This CDR3 is 15 amino acids long. The V gene end was trimmed by 1 base and the J gene end by 4 bases; junction bases not matched to a gene: 3.

The chain links TRBV3-1 (or the pseudogene TRBV3-2) to TRBJ1-6, with a tentative D call TRBD1 (5 bases). This CDR3 is built from 14 residues. The germline gives CDR1 LGHDT, CDR2 YNNKEL (reference sequence). V was cut by 4 bases and J by 9 bases, with 13 bases left in between. The chain's CDR3 is CASSRSHRGSPLHF. CDR3 nucleotide sequence: TGTGCCAGCAGCCGCTCGCATAGGGGTTCACCCCTCCACTTT.